This T cell receptor beta chain originates from a study of blood T cells in healthy people across ages. Looking at the study overall: About one barcoded beta molecule per two T cells was the capture yield of template switching.

This clonotype has ten or more counts. The use of a sample-barcoded 5' primer and a J-beta primer mix characterized a second PCR of roughly 6 to 11 cycles. TCRdb fed the 5' RACE reads into MiXCR, producing one record per CDR3 protein. The top ten clones hold 15% to 20% of a sample with around 900,000 distinct CDR3 sequences, around 28% of them seen once. V trimming: 4 bases; J trimming: 5 bases; junction bases outside the gene matches: 9. The CDR3 sequence is 15 residues long. The clonotype comes from a woman older than 75 in good health. This chain joins TRBV12-3 or TRBV12-4 and TRBJ2-5; TRBD1 agrees at 8 bases. Material for sequencing was blood. The CDR3 sequence is CASSSRRGRRETQYF. The CDR3 nucleotides are TGTGCCAGCAGTTCACGCAGGGGGCGCCGGGAGACCCAGTACTTC.